This TCR beta chain is drawn from a study of cytomegalovirus exposure and HLA in healthy donors. The study ran its PCR with 60 Vbeta and 13 Jbeta primers. Measured with immunoSEQ multiplex PCR; TCRdb has only the in-frame clones, and not every one. The sample has 250,000 or so clones; about 93% are singletons. In the case of this clone: No antigen is known for it.

The V segment lost 2 bases and the J segment 0 bases; nucleotides outside the gene matches: 6. Germline V gene data show CDR1 as SGHTA and CDR2 as FQGNSA. The CDR3 is made up of 16 amino acids. Findings of the study overall: TCR sequences were mostly rare, though some public TCRs occurred in many donors. Association with HLA alleles at 0.05 false discovery rate was found for 16,951 TCR beta sequences in a later analysis. TCR beta V segments were, for the most part, productive about 87% or about 30% of the time in an earlier analysis.

Sequencing was performed on PBMCs. The chain employs TRBV7-2 and TRBJ1-1; 7 bases are shared with TRBD1. The sequence was obtained from a girl under 10 years old in good health and CMV-seronegative. The CDR3 bases are TGTGCCAGCAGCTTACCCGCCGGGACAGTGAACACTGAAGCTTTCTTT. It codes for CASSLPAGTVNTEAFF.